This is a list of T cell receptor beta chains from one sample in a study of shared clonotypes between healthy human individuals. TCRdb's table, derived via immunoSEQ multiplex PCR, lists solely in-frame clones and lacks some. Seen here are about 510,000 clones, 96% observed once, and the top ten hold approximately 0.06%. The source material was naive CD4+ T cells sorted from blood. All receptors come from a woman aged 25 to 39 in good health. Both conserved end residues are trimmed from each CDR3. Each record gives: V gene, CDR3 protein.

V gene: TRBV6-1; CDR3 protein: ASSTSGASSYEQY
V gene: TRBV27; CDR3 protein: ASRMTSSSYNSPLH
V gene: TRBV5-1; CDR3 protein: ASSLRLGDQETQY
V gene: TRBV11-3; CDR3 protein: ASSATGNTEAF
V gene: TRBV29-1; CDR3 protein: SVERQGRTEAF
V gene: TRBV28; CDR3 protein: ASIGSGEQF
V gene: TRBV2; CDR3 protein: ASRVGTGHIEKLF
V gene: TRBV4-1; CDR3 protein: ASSQEHRQFNEKLF
V gene: TRBV5-1; CDR3 protein: ASSFSGGQETQY
V gene: TRBV19; CDR3 protein: ASSDTQDDTQY
V gene: TRBV5-1; CDR3 protein: ASSLNPGVEGEAF
V gene: TRBV7-9; CDR3 protein: ASSLPSGVSGELF
V gene: TRBV28; CDR3 protein: ASIEDRGPRSNQPQH
V gene: TRBV28; CDR3 protein: ASSILGAGSTDTQY
V gene: TRBV19; CDR3 protein: ASSLSTVNTEAF
V gene: TRBV28; CDR3 protein: ASRSSGVDYYEQY
V gene: TRBV7-6; CDR3 protein: ATGTSGSGEQF
V gene: TRBV14; CDR3 protein: ASSQIRVRGNTGELF
V gene: TRBV29-1; CDR3 protein: SVEKLAGVTDTQY
V gene: TRBV5-8; CDR3 protein: ASSFRTGGFEQY
V gene: TRBV7-2; CDR3 protein: ASRDPSTDTQY
V gene: TRBV19; CDR3 protein: ASSIEPGRGNQPQH
V gene: TRBV10-2; CDR3 protein: ATSLAGGRYEQY
V gene: TRBV6-4; CDR3 protein: ASSDRDSLTSNQPQH
V gene: TRBV7-2; CDR3 protein: ASTLKALAGGDPDTQY
V gene: TRBV28; CDR3 protein: ASRGTGNNEQF
V gene: TRBV15; CDR3 protein: ATSRDQTDNEQF
V gene: TRBV10-1; CDR3 protein: ASSESTVRDEQY
V gene: TRBV11-2; CDR3 protein: ASSFTWSAEAF
V gene: TRBV5-1; CDR3 protein: ASSSGWDTQY
V gene: TRBV28; CDR3 protein: ASSLSRDREYNEQF
V gene: TRBV11-3; CDR3 protein: ASSSSSGRSDTQY
V gene: TRBV7-8; CDR3 protein: ASSPAHGDLSTEAF
V gene: TRBV6-5; CDR3 protein: ASTNAYGYT
V gene: TRBV7-9; CDR3 protein: ASSLEQISGEQY
V gene: TRBV13; CDR3 protein: ASSLVDTQY
V gene: TRBV2; CDR3 protein: ASSTLGVNTEAF
V gene: TRBV6-6; CDR3 protein: ASSYFKGETQY
V gene: TRBV18; CDR3 protein: ASSPPGLVEYEQY
V gene: TRBV2; CDR3 protein: ASTQTGRDTEAF
V gene: TRBV18; CDR3 protein: ASSPPVGRGIYNEQF
V gene: TRBV7-7; CDR3 protein: ASSPSPTEAYEQY
V gene: TRBV4-1; CDR3 protein: ASSRAWGANTEAF
V gene: TRBV7-2; CDR3 protein: ASSQVVGETQY
V gene: TRBV6-5; CDR3 protein: ASSFPGLAGEQY
V gene: TRBV27; CDR3 protein: ASSTSGSMTGELF
V gene: TRBV7-2; CDR3 protein: ASSPDWNTDTQY
V gene: TRBV5-1; CDR3 protein: ASSLVGGPNTEAF
V gene: TRBV30; CDR3 protein: AWSLGQGVYEQY
V gene: TRBV5-1; CDR3 protein: ASSFGLGVRYEQY
V gene: TRBV6-6; CDR3 protein: ASSSFLNQPQH